The sequence of this TCR beta chain was determined in a study of T cells in Graves' hyperthyroidism and ophthalmopathy. Study-level background: Specimen type is peripheral blood, collected at initial diagnosis prior to any treatment.

Authors of the study amplified TCR beta CDR3 regions from RNA transcripts. Using the HTBI primer set, a first-round RT-PCR was run on the TCR CDR3. MiXCR, applied by TCRdb to the multiplex PCR reads, yields one record per CDR3 protein. Among 550,000 to 800,000 distinct CDR3 sequences listed, around 16% were seen once. A lack of ophthalmopathy progression within 18 months defined stable Graves' hyperthyroidism. Patients aged 18 to 65 with hyperthyroidism were newly diagnosed, with duration under 2 months. Germline assignment: CDR1 MNHEY and CDR2 SVGAGI. The CDR3 has 14 residues. V lost 2 bases and J lost 8, with 13 bases in between.

The rearrangement uses TRBV6-5 and TRBJ2-1; no definite D call. The TCR sequence derives from a man between 50 and 59 years old with Graves' hyperthyroidism. Sequencing was performed on blood. DNA of the CDR3: TGTGCCAGCAGTTACGGTCCCCCACCGGATGAGCAGTTCTTC. This gives the protein CASSYGPPPDEQFF.